A single sample gave rise to the 5 T cell receptor beta chains below, sequenced in a study of blood T cell repertoires in COVID-19. TCRdb's copy holds only in-frame clones and misses some; the assay was immunoSEQ multiplex PCR. In the table there are roughly 280,000 clones, about 89% of which are singletons. Sequencing was carried out using peripheral blood. The source is a man aged 45-65 years with acute or convalescent COVID-19.

The V call is TRBV2, the J call TRBJ1-1; perhaps TRBD1 as D (5 bases). The V gene's germline CDR1 is SNHLY and CDR2 FYNNEI. The CDR3 spans 13 residues. The ends were cut back, 2 bases at V and 3 bases at J, with 7 bases in the middle. Here the CDR3 DNA reads TGTGCCAGCAGTGAAATAGGGGACACTGAAGCTTTCTTT. It specifies CASSEIGDTEAFF.

V and J are TRBV12-3 or TRBV12-4 and TRBJ2-5; D is uncertain. Between the trimmed V and J ends, which lost 5 bases and 5 bases, there was a span of 9 bases. The CDR3 is 12 residues long. The CDR3 region is CASSVPLETQYF. CDR3 coding DNA: TGTGCCAGCAGTGTCCCCCTCGAGACCCAGTACTTC.

The chain recombines TRBV21-1 with TRBJ2-5; TRBD1 was called by the table and not checked on the DNA. TRBV21-1 is tagged as a pseudogene. The CDR3 extends over 14 amino acids. The CDR3 is CASGSAQGGETQYF. The CDR3 DNA reads as TGTGCCAGCGGCTCGGCGCAGGGCGGAGAGACCCAGTACTTC.

This clone was detected only once. The V and J genes are TRBV23-1 and TRBJ2-7; D ambiguous. TRBV23-1 is given ORF status, its function remaining uncertain. This CDR3 spans 13 amino acids. Trimming took 3 bases from V and 3 from J, leaving 9 bases between them. CDR3 sequence reads: CASSQAPDYEQYF. CDR3 DNA: TGCGCCAGCAGTCAGGCCCCAGACTACGAGCAGTACTTC.

The rearrangement links TRBV10-3 to TRBJ1-2; TRBD1 aligns across 9 bases. This CDR3 is 13 amino acids long. Germline V gene sequence: CDR1 ENHRY, CDR2 SYGVKD. Losses at the gene ends were 6 bases for V and 4 bases for J; bases not matched to a gene: 3. The CDR3 loop is CAIRQGAPYGYTF. The CDR3 DNA reads as TGTGCCATCAGACAGGGGGCCCCCTATGGCTACACCTTC.